A single sample is the source of the 19 T cell receptor beta chains below, sequenced in a study of cytomegalovirus exposure and HLA in healthy donors. Use of 60 Vbeta and 13 Jbeta primers characterized the PCR. The protocol was immunoSEQ multiplex PCR, while the TCRdb copy is restricted to in-frame clones and leaves out a portion. Of roughly 130,000 clones in the sample, around three quarters were seen once. Sequences were obtained from PBMCs. The receptor set was obtained from a man aged 30-40 years in good health and CMV-seronegative.

The sample holds a few counts of this clone. The chain uses TRBV4-1 and TRBJ2-1; 10 bases agree with TRBD2. Germline CDR1 MGHRA, CDR2 YSYEKL. The CDR3 covers 17 residues. V trimming: 4 bases; J trimming: 6 bases; junction bases outside the gene matches: 12. CDR3 residues: CASSRSILAGAPNEQFF. CDR3 nucleotides: TGCGCCAGCAGCCGAAGCATCCTAGCGGGAGCCCCCAATGAGCAGTTCTTC.

This rearrangement joins TRBV5-1 to TRBJ2-3; unclear D gene. CDR1 and CDR2 (germline): SGHRS, YFSETQ. Deletions cut 0 bases from V and 1 base from J, with 9 bases between. This CDR3 is built from 15 residues. The CDR3 is CASSLALSGTDTQYF. CDR3 DNA sequence: TGCGCCAGCAGCTTGGCCTTATCGGGCACAGATACGCAGTATTTT.

The J gene is TRBJ2-7, the V gene TRBV11-2; 11 nucleotides align to TRBD2. This CDR3 region has 15 residues. Trimming cost V 5 bases and J 6 bases; bases outside gene matches: 9. In germline, CDR1 is SGHAT, CDR2 FQNNGV. The DNA of the CDR3 is TGTGCCAGCAGCATCATAGCGGGAGGGCCGACCGAGCAGTACTTC. Its translation: CASSIIAGGPTEQYF. Based on the CDR3 plus reference TRBV11-2 and TRBJ2-7, the full variable domain is EAGVAQSPRYKIIEKRQSVAFWCNPISGHATLYWYQQILGQGPKLLIQFQNNGVVDDSQLPKDRFSAERLKGVDSTLKIQPAKLEDSAVYLCASSIIAGGPTEQYFGPGTRLTVT.

The rearrangement joins TRBV6-6 to TRBJ1-5, with no clear D. The CDR3 contains 15 residues. Per germline, CDR1 MNHNY and CDR2 SVGAGI (reference sequence). Trimming removed 2 bases from V and 0 bases from J, with 8 bases in between. The CDR3 loop reads CASSYGQNSNQPQHF. CDR3 in DNA: TGTGCCAGCAGTTACGGGCAGAATAGCAATCAGCCCCAGCATTTT.

J is TRBJ2-6 and V is TRBV28, with D possibly being TRBD2 (5 bases). CDR3 length: 16 amino acids. V was trimmed by 3 bases and J by 1 base, leaving 10 bases between them. Germline V lookup: CDR1 MDHEN, CDR2 SYDVKM. The CDR3 region is CASSFQLVSGANVLTF. The DNA for the CDR3 is TGTGCCAGCAGTTTTCAACTAGTATCTGGGGCCAACGTCCTGACTTTC.

As DNA, the CDR3 is TGTGCCAGCTCACCCACAGGGGGCGCGTTGGTGAACACTGAAGCTTTCTTT. Translating gives CASSPTGGALVNTEAFF. V gene TRBV18 combines with J gene TRBJ1-1, with 9 bases identical to TRBD1. Per the germline V gene, CDR1 is KGHSH and CDR2 is LQKENI. V was clipped by 3 bases and J by 0 bases; unmatched bases: 8. CDR3 size: 17 residues.

This chain joins TRBV19 and TRBJ1-1; 10 bases are a match to TRBD1. CDR1 is LNHDA and CDR2 is SQIVND in the germline V gene (reference sequence). This CDR3 comprises 14 residues. V was pared by 3 bases and J by 11 bases, with 9 bases of the junction left unmatched. CDR3 residues: CASSIMGQGLRAFF. CDR3 bases: TGTGCCAGTAGTATTATGGGACAGGGGTTGAGGGCTTTCTTT. Together with reference TRBV19 and TRBJ1-1, the CDR3 gives the full variable domain: DGGITQSPKYLFRKEGQNVTLSCEQNLNHDAMYWYRQDPGQGLRLIYYSQIVNDFQKGDIAEGYSVSREKKESFPLTVTSAQKNPTAFYLCASSIMGQGLRAFFGQGTRLTVV.

To note about this clone: One end of the junction fails to match germline, which may point to a read error. The rearrangement uses TRBV7-9 and TRBJ1-5; D call uncertain. In germline, CDR1 is SEHNR, CDR2 FQNEAQ (reference sequence). The CDR3 is made up of 14 amino acids. This CDR3 reads CASSPRSTNQPQNF. Here the CDR3 DNA reads TGTGCCAGCAGCCCGCGGTCAACCAATCAGCCCCAGAATTTT.

The V call is TRBV7-9, the J call TRBJ2-1, with D tentatively TRBD2 (5 bases). Germline assignment: CDR1 SEHNR and CDR2 FQNEAQ (reference sequence). Trimming cost V 5 bases and J 0 bases, with 11 bases left between them. CDR3 size: 15 residues. In nucleotides, the CDR3 is TGTGCCAGCAGCCCCCGACGGGGCTCCTACAATGAGCAGTTCTTC. Translating gives CASSPRRGSYNEQFF. Drawing the rest from reference TRBV7-9 and TRBJ2-1, the complete variable domain is DTGVSQNPRHKITKRGQNVTFRCDPISEHNRLYWYRQTLGQGPEFLTYFQNEAQLEKSRLLSDRFSAERPKGSFSTLEIQRTEQGDSAMYLCASSPRRGSYNEQFFGPGTRLTVL.

V is TRBV6-1 and J is TRBJ2-5; D is unresolved. Germline CDR1 and CDR2: MNHNS and SASEGT. This CDR3 spans 15 amino acids. Trimming pared 0 bases from V and 5 bases from J, leaving 13 bases between. The CDR3 bases are TGTGCCAGCAGTGAAGCTGGTGGGCGCCGCGAGACCCAGTACTTC. It encodes CASSEAGGRRETQYF.

The J gene is TRBJ2-2, the V gene TRBV18; tentatively, D is TRBD1 (6 bases). This CDR3 has 16 amino acids. CDR1 KGHSH and CDR2 LQKENI come from the germline V gene. V lost 2 bases to trimming and J lost 0 bases, with 10 bases between them. CDR3 in amino acids: CASSPYRTANTGELFF. The CDR3 region has the DNA TGTGCCAGCTCACCATATCGGACAGCGAACACCGGGGAGCTGTTTTTT.

J is TRBJ1-2 and V is TRBV19; TRBD1 agrees at 10 bases. V dropped 0 bases and J dropped 2; count of bases not matched to a gene: 12. Germline CDR1 is LNHDA and CDR2 is SQIVND (reference sequence). This CDR3 contains 19 residues. CDR3 sequence (DNA): TGTGCCAGTAGTATAGATCAAGTAGGACAGGGGGATTCGAACTATGGCTACACCTTC. It is translated as CASSIDQVGQGDSNYGYTF. The full variable domain, in which reference TRBV19 and TRBJ1-2 provide the parts outside the CDR3, is DGGITQSPKYLFRKEGQNVTLSCEQNLNHDAMYWYRQDPGQGLRLIYYSQIVNDFQKGDIAEGYSVSREKKESFPLTVTSAQKNPTAFYLCASSIDQVGQGDSNYGYTFGSGTRLTVV.

This clone was seen a few times. This chain connects TRBV7-2 to TRBJ2-5; D uncertain. Germline CDR1 reads SGHTA; CDR2 reads FQGNSA. V dropped 2 bases and J dropped 5 bases, with 12 bases sitting between them. The CDR3 is 14 residues long. This CDR3 reads CASSLSTARETQYF. The CDR3 DNA reads as TGTGCCAGCAGCTTATCTACCGCACGGGAGACCCAGTACTTC. The full variable domain, its missing parts supplied by reference TRBV7-2 and TRBJ2-5, is GAGVSQSPSNKVTEKGKDVELRCDPISGHTALYWYRQSLGQGLEFLIYFQGNSAPDKSGLPSDRFSAERTGGSVSTLTIQRTQQEDSAVYLCASSLSTARETQYFGPGTRLLVL.

V and J are TRBV11-3 and TRBJ2-1, with 8 bases lining up with TRBD1. The junction had 10 bases not matched to a gene; V was cut back by 3 bases and J by 9 bases. The CDR3 extends over 15 amino acids. Germline loops: CDR1 SGHNT, CDR2 YENEEA. The CDR3 region has the DNA TGTGCCAGCAGCTTCTATTATCCAGGGGGCGGTGAGCAGTTCTTC. Protein sequence: CASSFYYPGGGEQFF.

The chain combines TRBV5-1 with TRBJ2-3, with 7 bases lining up with TRBD2. Germline values: CDR1 SGHRS, CDR2 YFSETQ. The J segment lost 0 bases and the V segment lost 0 bases, leaving 1 base of the junction unmatched. This CDR3 region has 15 residues. For the CDR3, the DNA is TGCGCCAGCAGCTTGGCTAGCGGTAGCACAGATACGCAGTATTTT. It codes for CASSLASGSTDTQYF.

This clone was detected once. This chain's CDR3 is CASSLVFENEQFF. For the CDR3, the DNA is TGTGCCAGCAGCTTGGTGTTCGAGAATGAGCAGTTCTTC. The chain couples TRBV5-8 to TRBJ2-1; D ambiguous. The CDR3 runs 13 residues. Germline V gene lookup returns CDR1 SGHTS and CDR2 YDEGEE. V dropped 0 bases and J dropped 7 bases, with 8 bases sitting between them.

The chain couples TRBV7-9 to TRBJ1-2; 8 bases align to TRBD1. Unmatched junction bases numbered 5, after V lost 5 bases and J lost 6 bases. Per germline, CDR1 SEHNR and CDR2 FQNEAQ (reference sequence). The CDR3 loop spans 13 amino acids. The CDR3 is CASSPGQENGYTF. In DNA, the CDR3 is TGTGCCAGCAGCCCGGGACAGGAGAATGGCTACACCTTC.

The chain joins TRBV10-1 to TRBJ1-1; D remains unclear. Germline-derived CDR1 and CDR2 are WNHNN and SYGVQD (reference sequence). The V end lost 6 bases, the J end lost 0 bases, and 11 bases lay between the germline ends. This CDR3 comprises 14 residues. In DNA, the CDR3 is TGCGCCAGCAGACCGGGAGACATGAACACTGAAGCTTTCTTT. Translated: CASRPGDMNTEAFF.

CDR3 bases: TGTGCCAGCAGCTACCTCGGTGGCGGGAGGGCCGGTGAGCAGTTCTTC. Its protein is CASSYLGGGRAGEQFF. The V call is TRBV6-5, the J call TRBJ2-1; 9 bases fit TRBD2. Germline V gives CDR1 MNHEY, CDR2 SVGAGI. Trimming cost V 6 bases and J 9 bases; bases outside gene matches: 15. The CDR3 is 16 amino acids.